This TCR beta chain was captured in a study of CD8 T cells in Susac syndrome. Overall study context: Sequenced Susac syndrome patients included 5 or 6 with clinically active disease and roughly eight in remission.

An amount of RNA that ranged from 0.5 to 1 ug was reverse transcribed with random hexamers. The CDR3 of TCR beta was amplified by immunoSEQ multiplex PCR across 54 Vbeta and 13 Jbeta. TCRdb reprocessed the immunoSEQ multiplex PCR reads with MiXCR, giving one entry per CDR3 protein. The table has more than 95,000 distinct CDR3 sequences, around 96% seen once. The CDR3 spans 15 residues. V lost 2 bases to trimming and J lost 0 bases, with 5 bases between them. CDR1 and CDR2 from the germline V gene are SEHNR and FQNEAQ (reference sequence). Material for sequencing was CD8+ T cells from PBMCs. This TCR was recovered from a human donor with Susac syndrome. V gene TRBV7-9 combines with J gene TRBJ2-6; D is uncertain. The CDR3 sequence: CASSLKSSGANVLTF. The CDR3 region has the DNA TGTGCCAGCAGCTTAAAGTCCTCTGGGGCCAACGTCCTGACTTTC.